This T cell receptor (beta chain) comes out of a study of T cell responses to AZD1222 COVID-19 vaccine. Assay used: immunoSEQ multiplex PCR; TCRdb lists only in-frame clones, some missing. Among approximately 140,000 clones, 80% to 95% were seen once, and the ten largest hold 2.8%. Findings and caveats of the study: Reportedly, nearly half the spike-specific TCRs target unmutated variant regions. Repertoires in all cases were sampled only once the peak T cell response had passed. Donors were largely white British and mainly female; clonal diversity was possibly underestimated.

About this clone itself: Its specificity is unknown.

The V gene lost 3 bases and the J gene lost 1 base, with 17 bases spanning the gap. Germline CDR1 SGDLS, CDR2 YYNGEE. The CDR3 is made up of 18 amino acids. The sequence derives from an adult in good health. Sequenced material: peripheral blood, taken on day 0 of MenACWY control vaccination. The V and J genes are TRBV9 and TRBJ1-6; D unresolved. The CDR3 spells CASSAERTLGSYNSPLHF. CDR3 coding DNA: TGTGCCAGCAGCGCCGAGAGGACCCTAGGGTCCTATAATTCACCCCTCCACTTT.